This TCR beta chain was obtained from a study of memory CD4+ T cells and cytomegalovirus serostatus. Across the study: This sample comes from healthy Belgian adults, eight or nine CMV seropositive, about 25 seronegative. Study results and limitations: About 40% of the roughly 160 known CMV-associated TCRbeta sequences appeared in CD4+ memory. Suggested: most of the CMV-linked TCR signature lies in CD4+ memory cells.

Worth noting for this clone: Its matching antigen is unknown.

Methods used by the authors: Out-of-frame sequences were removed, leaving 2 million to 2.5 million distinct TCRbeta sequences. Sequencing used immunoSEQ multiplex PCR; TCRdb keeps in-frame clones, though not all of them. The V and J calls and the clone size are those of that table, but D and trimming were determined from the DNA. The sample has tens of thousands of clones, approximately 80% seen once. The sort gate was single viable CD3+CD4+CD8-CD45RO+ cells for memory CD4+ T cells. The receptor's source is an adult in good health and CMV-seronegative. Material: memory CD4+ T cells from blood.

The CDR3 region has the DNA TGCGCCAGCAGCTTGGGGGGGAGAAACAATGAGCAGTTCTTC. Translation gives CASSLGGRNNEQFF. The chain carries TRBV5-1 and TRBJ2-1; D may match TRBD1 or TRBD2 (5 bases each). Trimming removed 0 bases at V and 5 bases at J, with 9 bases between. The CDR3 totals 14 residues. Per germline, CDR1 SGHRS and CDR2 YFSETQ. Full variable domain (missing parts from reference TRBV5-1 and TRBJ2-1): KAGVTQTPRYLIKTRGQQVTLSCSPISGHRSVSWYQQTPGQGLQFLFEYFSETQRNKGNFPGRFSGRQFSNSRSEMNVSTLELGDSALYLCASSLGGRNNEQFFGPGTRLTVL.